This TCR beta chain comes out of a study of blood T cell repertoires in COVID-19. Study in general: Both acute and convalescent COVID-19 samples were obtained from the United States, Italy and Spain. T cells, B-cell-depleted T cells, or PBMCs provided the cDNA or gDNA that served as material.

Original data processing: For nucleated cells, counts were estimated from reference gene primer amplification. Assay: immunoSEQ multiplex PCR; the TCRdb copy retains only in-frame clones and omits some. That table is the source of V, J and clone size, and D and trimming were worked out from the DNA. The sample lists under 200,000 clones; about nine tenths were seen once. This clone came up a few times. This sample includes further DNA sequences coding for the same CDR3. Germline V gene sequence: CDR1 LNHDA, CDR2 SQIVND (reference sequence). The V and J ends lost 6 bases and 4 bases, in that order; junction bases with no gene match: 2. There are 14 residues in the CDR3.

This TCR was sampled from a man between 45 and 60 years old with acute or convalescent COVID-19. The rearrangement uses TRBV19 and TRBJ1-5, with 11 bases fitting TRBD1. Source material: peripheral blood. The DNA of the CDR3 is TGTGCCAGTAGAGGGACAGGGGGAAATCAGCCCCAGCATTTT. It is translated as CASRGTGGNQPQHF.